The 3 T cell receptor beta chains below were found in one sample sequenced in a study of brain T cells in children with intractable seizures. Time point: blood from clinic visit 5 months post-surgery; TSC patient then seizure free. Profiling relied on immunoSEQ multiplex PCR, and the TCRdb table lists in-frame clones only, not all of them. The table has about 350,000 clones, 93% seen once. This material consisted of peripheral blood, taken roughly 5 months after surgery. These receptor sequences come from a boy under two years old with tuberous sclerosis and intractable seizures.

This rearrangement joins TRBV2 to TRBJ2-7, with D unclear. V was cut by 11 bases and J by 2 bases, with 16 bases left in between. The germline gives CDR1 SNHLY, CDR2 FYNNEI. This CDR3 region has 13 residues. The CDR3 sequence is CALKGSFAYEQYF. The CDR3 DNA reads TGTGCCTTAAAAGGCAGTTTCGCCTACGAGCAGTACTTC.

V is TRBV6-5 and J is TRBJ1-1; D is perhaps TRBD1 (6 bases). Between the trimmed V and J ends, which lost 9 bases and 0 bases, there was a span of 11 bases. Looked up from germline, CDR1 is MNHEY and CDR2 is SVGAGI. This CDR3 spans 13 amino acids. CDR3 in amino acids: CASTGFLNTEAFF. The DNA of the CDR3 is TGTGCCAGTACAGGGTTTTTGAACACTGAAGCTTTCTTT.

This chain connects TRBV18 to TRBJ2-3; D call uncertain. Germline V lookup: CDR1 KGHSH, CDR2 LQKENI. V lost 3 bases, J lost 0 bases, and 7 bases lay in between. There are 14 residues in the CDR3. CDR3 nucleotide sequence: TGTGCCAGCTCACCCCGGGCGAGCACAGATACGCAGTATTTT. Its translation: CASSPRASTDTQYF. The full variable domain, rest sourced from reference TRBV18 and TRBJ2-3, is NAGVMQNPRHLVRRRGQEARLRCSPMKGHSHVYWYRQLPEEGLKFMVYLQKENIIDESGMPKERFSAEFPKEGPSILRIQQVVRGDSAAYFCASSPRASTDTQYFGPGTRLTVL.